This T cell receptor (beta chain) was sequenced in a study of vaccination and CD4 T cells after COVID-19. Sequencing of DNA taken from cultured CD4+ T cells relied on the Oncomine TCR Beta short-read assay. TCRdb fed the PCR reads into MiXCR, producing one record per CDR3 protein. The sample consists of 20,000 or so distinct CDR3 sequences, 45% to 60% of them appearing once. V was trimmed by 6 bases and J by 2 bases, leaving 18 bases between them. CDR1 is DFQATT and CDR2 is SNEGSKA in the germline V gene (reference sequence). The CDR3 loop spans 15 amino acids. To note about this clonotype: The antigen is undetermined.

As to treatment: roughly nine-day PBMC culture with coronavirus spike peptide pools or control peptides (ViraFEST assay). The material sequenced was CD4+ T cells from blood, cultured in vitro. This sequence was found in a human donor who had recovered from COVID-19. The chain uses TRBV20-1 and TRBJ2-3; the D gene is possibly TRBD2 (5 bases). CDR3: CSARRGLAFTDTQYF. For the CDR3, the DNA is TGCAGTGCCCGGAGAGGGCTAGCCTTCACAGATACGCAGTATTTT.